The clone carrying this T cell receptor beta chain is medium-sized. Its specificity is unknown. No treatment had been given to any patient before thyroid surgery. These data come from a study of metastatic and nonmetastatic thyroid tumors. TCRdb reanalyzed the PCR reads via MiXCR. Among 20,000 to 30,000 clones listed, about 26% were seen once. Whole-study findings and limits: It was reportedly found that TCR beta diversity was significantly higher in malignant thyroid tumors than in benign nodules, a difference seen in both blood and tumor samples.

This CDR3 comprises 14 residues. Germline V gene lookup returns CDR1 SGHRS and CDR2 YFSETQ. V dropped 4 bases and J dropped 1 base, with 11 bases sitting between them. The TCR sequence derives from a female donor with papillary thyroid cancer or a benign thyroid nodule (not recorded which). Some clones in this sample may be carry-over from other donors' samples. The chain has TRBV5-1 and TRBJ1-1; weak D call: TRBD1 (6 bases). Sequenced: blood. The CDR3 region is CASSPGHKNTEAFF. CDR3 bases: TGCGCCAGCAGCCCGGGACACAAGAACACTGAAGCTTTCTTT.